These 24 T cell receptor beta chains were sequenced from one sample in a study of blood T cell repertoires in COVID-19. Sequencing was performed with immunoSEQ multiplex PCR; in TCRdb, only in-frame clones are kept and a portion is missing. The top ten clones hold approximately 1.5% of a sample with fewer than 300,000 clones, about four fifths of them seen once. Sequencing used peripheral blood. These receptors were collected from a human donor with COVID-19, enrolled during active disease. The donor label of this sample is uncertain.

The rearrangement links TRBV3-1 (or the pseudogene TRBV3-2) to TRBJ2-2; D possibly corresponds to TRBD2 (5 bases). Germline V gene sequence: CDR1 LGHDT, CDR2 YNNKEL (reference sequence). This CDR3 is built from 14 residues. V lost 8 bases and J lost 6, with 16 bases in between. CDR3 in DNA: TGTGCCAGCGATGGGAGTAATTTGGCCGGGGAGCTGTTTTTT. This encodes CASDGSNLAGELFF.

V and J are TRBV4-1 and TRBJ2-7; 9 bases are shared with TRBD2. The length of the CDR3 is 15 residues. V was pared by 4 bases and J by 0 bases, with 4 bases of the junction left unmatched. Per germline, CDR1 MGHRA and CDR2 YSYEKL. This CDR3 reads CASSLTSGISYEQYF. The CDR3 DNA sequence: TGCGCCAGCAGCCTGACTAGCGGCATCTCCTACGAGCAGTACTTC.

The rearrangement joins TRBV18 to TRBJ2-1, with TRBD2 identical over 10 bases. Germline-derived CDR1 and CDR2 are KGHSH and LQKENI. The length of the CDR3 is 16 residues. V trimming: 6 bases; J trimming: 8 bases; junction bases outside the gene matches: 13. The CDR3 DNA sequence: TGTGCCAGCTCCCAAAGGACTAGCGGTGGGCCCGATGAGCAGTTCTTC. Its protein product is CASSQRTSGGPDEQFF.

The chain joins TRBV9 to TRBJ1-1; D gene unclear. The V gene lost 0 bases and the J gene lost 1 base, with 7 bases spanning the gap. Germline CDR1 is SGDLS and CDR2 is YYNGEE. CDR3 size: 14 residues. The DNA for the CDR3 is TGTGCCAGCAGCGTAGCTCCGGGGAACACTGAAGCTTTCTTT. This codes for CASSVAPGNTEAFF.

The rearrangement joins TRBV9 to TRBJ2-2, with TRBD1 matching 10 bases. The CDR3 extends over 16 amino acids. V trimming: 3 bases; J trimming: 6 bases; junction bases outside the gene matches: 8. CDR1 is SGDLS, CDR2 YYNGEE, per germline. CDR3 sequence: CASSGTGTGDSGELFF. The CDR3 DNA reads TGTGCCAGCAGCGGCACCGGGACAGGGGATTCCGGGGAGCTGTTTTTT.

This clone was counted a single time. The chain employs TRBV4-1 and TRBJ1-6; perhaps TRBD1 as D (5 bases). Germline CDR1 and CDR2: MGHRA and YSYEKL. The germline V and J ends were trimmed by 5 bases and 7 bases, with 12 bases remaining between them. This CDR3 is 14 amino acids long. CDR3: CASSVQVSNSPLHF. CDR3 sequence (DNA): TGCGCCAGCAGCGTACAGGTTTCCAATTCACCCCTCCACTTT.

This clone was seen once. CDR3 in amino acids: CASSRSGVTYNEQFF. CDR3 sequence (DNA): TGTGCCAGCAGCAGGAGCGGGGTAACCTACAATGAGCAGTTCTTC. The chain employs TRBV28 and TRBJ2-1; TRBD2 agrees at 7 bases. V lost 6 bases to trimming and J lost 2 bases; unmatched junction nucleotides: 7. This CDR3 has 15 residues. Looked up from germline, CDR1 is MDHEN and CDR2 is SYDVKM.

The chain recombines TRBV5-6 with TRBJ1-3, with a tentative D call TRBD1 (5 bases). Germline values: CDR1 SGHDT, CDR2 YYEEEE. The CDR3 contains 15 residues. Trimming left V 4 bases short and J 7 bases short, with 18 bases between. CDR3: CASSINQGSGNTIYF. The DNA of the CDR3 is TGTGCCAGCAGCATTAACCAGGGTAGCGGGAACACCATATATTTT.

The gene calls are TRBV28 and TRBJ2-7; D is perhaps TRBD1 (6 bases). V was pared by 6 bases and J by 7 bases, with 16 bases between. Germline-derived CDR1 and CDR2 are MDHEN and SYDVKM. This CDR3 is built from 13 residues. This CDR3 reads CASRQGLLREQYF. The CDR3 DNA follows: TGTGCCAGCAGACAGGGCCTCCTGCGGGAGCAGTACTTC.

The rearrangement joins TRBV28 to TRBJ2-5; D is possibly TRBD1 (7 bases). CDR3 size: 15 residues. Germline loops: CDR1 MDHEN, CDR2 SYDVKM. V was clipped by 2 bases and J by 1 base, with 11 bases between them. The CDR3 loop reads CASSLGGGPQETQYF. The DNA of the CDR3 is TGTGCCAGCAGTTTAGGAGGGGGCCCCCAAGAGACCCAGTACTTC.

V usage is TRBV4-2 and J usage is TRBJ2-5, with 11 bases fitting TRBD1. This CDR3 spans 17 amino acids. With 0 bases clipped from V and 5 bases from J, the junction kept 8 bases outside the gene matches. From germline, CDR1 is LGHNA and CDR2 YNFKEQ. The CDR3 region has the DNA TGTGCCAGCAGCCAAGAGATCGGGGACAGGGGGTTGGAGACCCAGTACTTC. Its protein is CASSQEIGDRGLETQYF.

The rearrangement joins TRBV6-5 to TRBJ2-7; D perhaps matches TRBD1 (6 bases). Germline CDR1 is MNHEY and CDR2 is SVGAGI. This CDR3 has 14 residues. Trimming stripped 5 bases from V and 2 bases from J, with 13 bases between. CDR3 loop: CASSPIQGTYEQYF. CDR3 in DNA: TGTGCCAGCAGTCCTATCCAGGGGACCTACGAGCAGTACTTC.

This clone was counted a single time. The chain employs TRBV18 and TRBJ2-1; the match to TRBD2 covers 10 bases. The CDR3 has 15 amino acids. Looked up from germline, CDR1 is KGHSH and CDR2 is LQKENI. V lost 3 bases, J lost 4 bases, and 3 bases stayed unmatched. The CDR3 protein is CASSPLAGAYNEQFF. The CDR3 DNA reads TGTGCCAGCTCACCCCTAGCGGGAGCATACAATGAGCAGTTCTTC. Using reference TRBV18 and TRBJ2-1 for the parts outside the CDR3, the full variable domain is NAGVMQNPRHLVRRRGQEARLRCSPMKGHSHVYWYRQLPEEGLKFMVYLQKENIIDESGMPKERFSAEFPKEGPSILRIQQVVRGDSAAYFCASSPLAGAYNEQFFGPGTRLTVL.

V is TRBV19 and J is TRBJ1-5, with D hard to call. The V end lost 3 bases, the J end lost 0 bases, and 9 bases lay between the germline ends. In germline, CDR1 is LNHDA, CDR2 SQIVND (reference sequence). The CDR3 covers 15 residues. DNA of the CDR3: TGTGCCAGTAGTATTTTAACAAATAGCAATCAGCCCCAGCATTTT. Amino acid sequence: CASSILTNSNQPQHF.

V is TRBV6-5 and J is TRBJ2-2, with TRBD1 identical over 8 bases. CDR3 size: 15 residues. V dropped 2 bases and J dropped 1; count of bases not matched to a gene: 0. The germline gives CDR1 MNHEY, CDR2 SVGAGI. CDR3 sequence: CASSYGQGNTGELFF. CDR3 DNA sequence: TGTGCCAGCAGTTACGGACAGGGGAACACCGGGGAGCTGTTTTTT.

This clone was observed a few times. The genes are TRBV7-9 and TRBJ1-1; TRBD1 matches at 8 bases. V was pared by 4 bases and J by 2 bases, with 3 bases of the junction left unmatched. Germline-derived CDR1 and CDR2 are SEHNR and FQNEAQ (reference sequence). CDR3 length: 14 residues. CDR3 loop: CASSSGGSNTEAFF. The DNA of the CDR3 is TGTGCCAGCAGCTCAGGGGGCTCTAACACTGAAGCTTTCTTT.

In its sample, this clone was seen a few times. J is TRBJ1-3 and V is TRBV5-3, with D unclear. TRBV5-3 is identified as an open reading frame with a role that is uncertain. V was cut by 1 base and J by 2 bases, with 7 bases left in between. The CDR3 runs to 14 residues. The CDR3 is CARSLQVTGNTIYF. Written as DNA, the CDR3 is TGTGCCAGAAGCTTGCAGGTAACTGGAAACACCATATATTTT.

The chain is built from TRBV7-3 and TRBJ2-3; 10 bases are shared with TRBD2. V lost 2 bases, J lost 5 bases, and 7 bases stayed unmatched. The CDR3 spans 16 residues. The V gene's germline CDR1 is SGHTA and CDR2 FQGTGA. CDR3 amino acids: CASSLVASGSGDTQYF. The CDR3, as DNA: TGTGCCAGCAGCTTAGTCGCTAGCGGGAGCGGAGATACGCAGTATTTT.

The V and J genes are TRBV20-1 and TRBJ2-7; the D gene is possibly TRBD2 (5 bases). Germline values: CDR1 DFQATT, CDR2 SNEGSKA (reference sequence). V was clipped by 3 bases and J by 6 bases, with 9 bases between them. This CDR3 spans 11 amino acids. The DNA for the CDR3 is TGCAGTGCTAGGGAGGATGGCGAGCAGTACTTC. Protein product: CSAREDGEQYF.

This clone came up a few times. The chain has TRBV5-1 and TRBJ1-1; D ambiguous. V was pared by 1 base and J by 1 base, with 8 bases between. The CDR3 is made up of 14 amino acids. From germline, CDR1 is SGHRS and CDR2 YFSETQ. The CDR3 DNA is TGCGCCAGCAGCTTGCTTTCCGGGAACACTGAAGCTTTCTTT. It translates to CASSLLSGNTEAFF.

This chain links TRBV19 with TRBJ2-7; 8 bases line up with TRBD1. Germline-derived CDR1 and CDR2 are LNHDA and SQIVND (reference sequence). This CDR3 is built from 14 residues. After removal of 3 bases from V and 5 bases from J, the junction contained 6 bases not matched to a gene. The CDR3 sequence is CASSIGTGNHEQYF. DNA of the CDR3: TGTGCCAGTAGTATTGGGACAGGTAACCACGAGCAGTACTTC.

CDR3 nucleotides: TGTGCCAGCAGCCCCAGGACAGGGCCCTCTGGGTATGGCTACACCTTC. The encoded protein is CASSPRTGPSGYGYTF. The chain uses TRBV7-2 and TRBJ1-2, with TRBD1 identical over 8 bases. The CDR3 has 16 residues. V was pared by 5 bases and J by 5 bases, with 13 bases of the junction left unmatched. Germline assignment: CDR1 SGHTA and CDR2 FQGNSA.

This chain connects TRBV12-3 or TRBV12-4 to TRBJ1-3, with no clear D. Trimming removed 10 bases at V and 0 bases at J, with 10 bases between. The CDR3 spans 13 residues. In DNA form, the CDR3 reads TGTGCCACCAGCGGAGGCTCTGGAAACACCATATATTTT. The encoded protein is CATSGGSGNTIYF.

The chain couples TRBV25-1 to TRBJ1-5; the D is unclear. The CDR3 runs to 14 residues. Trimming shortened V by 5 bases and J by 5 bases, and 13 bases separated the two germline ends. The germline V gene encodes CDR1 MGHDK and CDR2 SYGVNS. CDR3 DNA: TGTGCCAGCAGTCCTAGCGGAGGTTATCAGCCCCAGCATTTT. Its protein is CASSPSGGYQPQHF.